These 3 T cell receptor beta chains share one sample of origin, sequenced in a study of cytomegalovirus exposure and HLA in healthy donors. PCR employed 60 Vbeta and 13 Jbeta primers. Data came from immunoSEQ multiplex PCR; TCRdb stores just in-frame clones and leaves some out. Of roughly 100,000 clones listed, 77% are singletons. Sequencing was performed on PBMCs. All receptors derive from a woman between 35 and 50 years old in good health and CMV-seropositive.

This clone was counted a few times. The genes are TRBV2 and TRBJ2-5; maybe TRBD2 (6 bases). The CDR3 is 12 amino acids. Germline loops: CDR1 SNHLY, CDR2 FYNNEI. V was clipped by 8 bases and J by 5 bases, with 12 bases between them. CDR3 coding DNA: TGTGCCAGCGAGAACCTAGCGGAGACCCAGTACTTC. Encoded protein: CASENLAETQYF. Drawing the rest from reference TRBV2 and TRBJ2-5, the complete variable domain is EPEVTQTPSHQVTQMGQEVILRCVPISNHLYFYWYRQILGQKVEFLVSFYNNEISEKSEIFDDQFSVERPDGSNFTLKIRSTKLEDSAMYFCASENLAETQYFGPGTRLLVL.

The chain carries TRBV27 and TRBJ1-4; D unclear. CDR3 length: 14 amino acids. Trimming took 0 bases from V and 8 from J, leaving 10 bases between them. Germline assignment: CDR1 MNHEY and CDR2 SMNVEV (reference sequence). As DNA, the CDR3 is TGTGCCAGCAGTTTATCCCCCCCCGGGGAAAAACTGTTTTTT. Translating it yields CASSLSPPGEKLFF.

In the case of this clone: Here the CDR3 omits its conserved ending phenylalanine or tryptophan, so a read error is the likely source. The DNA is left out, because the CDR3 cannot be placed on it with certainty; the CDR3 is given as TCRdb lists it. The rearrangement joins TRBV5-6 to TRBJ2-7; the table's D call of TRBD2 was not tested on the DNA. Ends included, the CDR3 has 12 residues. Germline V gene sequence: CDR1 SGHDT, CDR2 YYEEEE. The CDR3 loop is CASSFRAYLQDY.